The following is a T cell receptor beta chain sequence with its context. This entry belongs to a study of blood T cell repertoires in COVID-19. Germline assignment: CDR1 GTSNPN and CDR2 SVGIG (reference sequence). Germline trimming cut 5 bases from V and 3 bases from J; bases unmatched to any gene: 7. This CDR3 spans 14 amino acids. Produced via immunoSEQ multiplex PCR; TCRdb's table is partial and in-frame only. The profile covers approximately 170,000 clones, with roughly 85% appearing a single time and 4.4% taken by the ten largest. Sequencing was performed on PBMCs or T cells enriched from blood (not recorded which). The chain is built from TRBV30 and TRBJ1-5; 7 nucleotides line up with TRBD1. The sequence was collected from a woman between 50 and 59 years old who had recovered from COVID-19. For the CDR3, the DNA is TGTGCCTGGTCCTACAGGGGCTTCAATCAGCCCCAGCATTTT. Protein: CAWSYRGFNQPQHF.